The next 14 T cell receptor beta chains were all read from a single sample in a study of CD8+CD57+ T cells in acquired aplastic anemia. Genomic DNA acted as the template from which TCR beta VDJ combination and CDR3 sequence profiling were carried out. TCRdb reprocessed the reads with MiXCR, giving one entry per CDR3 protein. This table holds roughly 170,000 distinct CDR3 sequences, nearly 50% found once. Sequencing was done on patients that had shown CD8+CD57+ cell expansion by flow cytometry. The sequenced sample was sorted CD4+, CD8+, or CD8+CD57+ T cells (not recorded which) from PBMCs. These TCRs come from a human donor with aplastic anemia.

This clonotype was recorded many times. The V call is TRBV6-1, the J call TRBJ1-3; D possibly corresponds to TRBD1 (6 bases). The CDR3 length is 16 residues. Germline V gene data show CDR1 as MNHNS and CDR2 as SASEGT. The ends were cut back, 3 bases at V and 2 bases at J, with 14 bases in the middle. The CDR3: CASSEAVGAAGNTIYF. The CDR3 coding sequence is TGTGCCAGCAGTGAGGCCGTGGGGGCGGCTGGAAACACCATATATTTT.

V usage is TRBV9 and J usage is TRBJ2-5, with D hard to call. Germline V gives CDR1 SGDLS, CDR2 YYNGEE. Trimming pared 2 bases from V and 5 bases from J, leaving 13 bases between. This CDR3 has 14 amino acids. CDR3 in DNA: TGTGCCAGCAGCGTGAGTACTGAACGGGAGACCCAGTACTTC. Protein sequence: CASSVSTERETQYF.

This clonotype was counted at least ten times. The chain recombines TRBV30 with TRBJ2-7; a weak D match, TRBD1 (6 bases). This CDR3 spans 14 amino acids. Germline CDR1 reads GTSNPN; CDR2 reads SVGIG (reference sequence). V was cut by 0 bases and J by 3 bases, with 12 bases left in between. As DNA, the CDR3 is TGTGCCTGGAGTGTCCGGGACAACCACTACGAGCAGTACTTC. It is translated as CAWSVRDNHYEQYF.

The sample holds many counts of this clonotype. Written as DNA, the CDR3 is TGCAGTGCTTGGACTAGCGGGGGGGCCGATACGCAGTATTTT. Translation: CSAWTSGGADTQYF. The chain links TRBV20-1 to TRBJ2-3; 15 bases align to TRBD2. Germline trimming cut 5 bases from V and 6 bases from J; bases unmatched to any gene: 3. This CDR3 spans 14 amino acids. CDR1 is DFQATT and CDR2 is SNEGSKA in the germline V gene (reference sequence).

This clonotype was seen ten or more times. This sequence joins TRBV3-1 and TRBJ2-7; the match to TRBD1 covers 10 bases. This CDR3 contains 14 residues. Germline trimming cut 6 bases from V and 12 bases from J; bases unmatched to any gene: 14. Germline V CDR1 and CDR2: LGHDT, YNNKEL (reference sequence). CDR3 amino acids: CASRPGTGVSPPYF. CDR3 DNA: TGTGCCAGCAGGCCCGGGACAGGGGTATCTCCGCCGTACTTC.

This clonotype was recorded once. This chain uses TRBV20-1 with TRBJ1-5; no clear D. The CDR3 runs 15 residues. V was clipped by 0 bases and J by 5 bases, with 14 bases between them. Germline lookup yields CDR1 DFQATT and CDR2 SNEGSKA (reference sequence). The CDR3 coding sequence is TGCAGTGCTAGAGATTTTTCGGAAAGCGATCAGCCCCAGCATTTT. Protein product: CSARDFSESDQPQHF.

The chain combines TRBV7-2 with TRBJ2-3; a possible D gene is TRBD2 (5 bases). With 0 bases removed from V and 0 bases from J, the gap between germline ends came to 10 bases. Germline V lookup: CDR1 SGHTA, CDR2 FQGNSA. The CDR3 is 16 amino acids. CDR3 in amino acids: CASSLARGRSTDTQYF. Here the CDR3 DNA reads TGTGCCAGCAGCTTAGCACGGGGTCGAAGCACAGATACGCAGTATTTT.

V is TRBV7-6 and J is TRBJ2-1; D might be TRBD2 (5 bases). V was pared by 1 base and J by 8 bases, with 9 bases between. Germline V gene data show CDR1 as SGHVS and CDR2 as FNYEAQ. CDR3 size: 13 residues. CDR3 loop: CASSLVSSHEQFF. CDR3 DNA sequence: TGTGCCAGCAGCTTAGTCTCTAGCCATGAGCAGTTCTTC. Together with reference TRBV7-6 and TRBJ2-1, the CDR3 gives the full variable domain: GAGVSQSPRYKVTKRGQDVALRCDPISGHVSLYWYRQALGQGPEFLTYFNYEAQQDKSGLPNDRFSAERPEGSISTLTIQRTEQRDSAMYRCASSLVSSHEQFFGPGTRLTVL.

CDR3 protein: CASKVQGDTEAFF. The CDR3 DNA reads TGTGCCAGTAAAGTACAGGGGGATACTGAAGCTTTCTTT. V gene TRBV19 combines with J gene TRBJ1-1; the match to TRBD1 covers 8 bases. This CDR3 spans 13 amino acids. The germline CDR1 and CDR2 sequences are LNHDA and SQIVND (reference sequence). Trimming took 7 bases from V and 5 from J; bases not matched to a gene: 6.

This chain joins TRBV2 and TRBJ1-3; 7 nucleotides agree with TRBD1. J was trimmed by 9 bases and V by 6 bases; bases with no gene match: 8. The CDR3 is 13 amino acids. The germline V gene encodes CDR1 SNHLY and CDR2 FYNNEI. CDR3 amino acids: CASSPRQGGTIYF. Written as DNA, the CDR3 is TGTGCCAGCAGCCCGAGACAGGGAGGCACCATATATTTT. The complete variable domain, with remaining parts taken from reference TRBV2 and TRBJ1-3, reads EPEVTQTPSHQVTQMGQEVILRCVPISNHLYFYWYRQILGQKVEFLVSFYNNEISEKSEIFDDQFSVERPDGSNFTLKIRSTKLEDSAMYFCASSPRQGGTIYFGEGSWLTVV.

Comment on this clonotype: This may be a read error, as it is one base from a much larger clone. The chain combines TRBV6-1 with TRBJ2-1; 7 bases fit TRBD1. The CDR3 totals 13 residues. CDR1 and CDR2 (germline): MNHNS, SASEGT. With 7 bases clipped from V and 5 bases from J, the junction kept 5 bases outside the gene matches. CDR3 loop: CASKQGIDNEQFF. The CDR3 coding sequence is TGTGCCAGCAAACAGGGGATTGACAATGAGCAGTTCTTC.

This clonotype came up a few times. This CDR3 reads CASRRTGGAEAFF. In DNA form, the CDR3 reads TGTGCCAGCAGGAGGACAGGGGGTGCTGAAGCTTTCTTT. The rearrangement joins TRBV6-1 to TRBJ1-1; 10 positions agree with TRBD1. The ends lost 6 bases at V and 6 bases at J; junction bases unmatched: 4. The CDR3 is made up of 13 amino acids. CDR1 and CDR2 from the germline V gene are MNHNS and SASEGT.

This clonotype has just a few counts. The chain recombines TRBV11-2 with TRBJ2-3; 7 nucleotides match TRBD2. The CDR3 loop spans 15 amino acids. Germline V gives CDR1 SGHAT, CDR2 FQNNGV. V lost 5 bases, J lost 2 bases, and 7 bases stayed unmatched. CDR3 in DNA: TGTGCCAGCAGCCCGGGACTACCCGTCACAGATACGCAGTATTTT. Translation gives CASSPGLPVTDTQYF.

In this sample, this clonotype turned up many times. The chain combines TRBV6-1 with TRBJ1-2; D uncertain. CDR1 MNHNS and CDR2 SASEGT come from the germline V gene. Trimming cost V 10 bases and J 5 bases, with 17 bases left between them. This CDR3 is built from 13 residues. The CDR3 bases are TGTGCCACCCTAGGTCCGCGAGCTTATGGCTACACCTTC. This gives the protein CATLGPRAYGYTF.